Below, 24 T cell receptor beta chains from the same sample are listed, as sequenced in a study of T cell changes during pregnancy in multiple sclerosis. TCRdb's copy holds only in-frame clones and misses some; the assay was immunoSEQ multiplex PCR. The sample has roughly 93,000 clones, under 95% seen once; the top ten hold roughly 2%. The sequenced sample was peripheral blood, obtained after pregnancy. Receptors originate from a female donor in good health, enrolled as a control in a pregnancy study.

In this sample, this clone turned up a few times. The CDR3 loop reads CASSLPGNTEAFF. The CDR3, as DNA: TGTGCCAGCAGCTTACCAGGAAACACTGAAGCTTTCTTT. The chain uses TRBV7-2 and TRBJ1-1, with D hard to call. CDR3 size: 13 residues. V dropped 2 bases and J dropped 2 bases, with 6 bases sitting between them. The germline V gene encodes CDR1 SGHTA and CDR2 FQGNSA. Complete variable domain (other parts from reference TRBV7-2 and TRBJ1-1): GAGVSQSPSNKVTEKGKDVELRCDPISGHTALYWYRQSLGQGLEFLIYFQGNSAPDKSGLPSDRFSAERTGGSVSTLTIQRTQQEDSAVYLCASSLPGNTEAFFGQGTRLTVV.

V is TRBV19 and J is TRBJ1-1; 10 bases match TRBD1. Germline lookup yields CDR1 LNHDA and CDR2 SQIVND (reference sequence). Trimming removed 4 bases from V and 4 bases from J; junction bases left unmatched: 15. The CDR3 runs to 18 residues. The CDR3 is CASSNGQGDISVATEAFF. The CDR3 DNA is TGTGCCAGTAGTAACGGACAGGGGGATATTTCAGTGGCCACTGAAGCTTTCTTT.

The chain recombines TRBV5-1 with TRBJ1-2, with TRBD1 as a possible D gene (6 bases). Trimming pared 4 bases from V and 7 bases from J, leaving 14 bases between. The CDR3 covers 13 residues. Germline assignment: CDR1 SGHRS and CDR2 YFSETQ. Here the CDR3 reads CASSMEQGSGYTF. The CDR3 region has the DNA TGCGCCAGCAGCATGGAACAGGGAAGTGGCTACACCTTC.

This clone showed up just once. CDR3 amino acids: CSGGLAGGPNEQFF. The CDR3 DNA follows: TGCAGCGGGGGACTAGCGGGGGGGCCGAATGAGCAGTTCTTC. The chain carries TRBV29-1 and TRBJ2-1, with 16 bases lining up with TRBD2. The CDR3 sequence is 14 residues long. Trimming at V came to 7 bases and at J to 7 bases, leaving 4 bases not matched to a gene. Germline loops: CDR1 SQVTM, CDR2 ANQGSEA.

The chain carries TRBV5-1 and TRBJ1-1; 7 positions match TRBD1. Germline-derived CDR1 and CDR2 are SGHRS and YFSETQ. V lost 4 bases, J lost 9 bases, and 12 bases stayed unmatched. This CDR3 contains 14 residues. The CDR3 nucleotides read TGCGCCAGCAGCCTTGTAGGGACAGCCTTTCAAGCTTTCTTT. Its translation: CASSLVGTAFQAFF.

The CDR3 nucleotides read TGTGCCAGCAGTCCTTGGACTAGCGGGGTCCTGACCCAGTACTTC. This codes for CASSPWTSGVLTQYF. The chain links TRBV28 to TRBJ2-5; 12 bases are a match to TRBD2. Germline V CDR1 and CDR2: MDHEN, SYDVKM. The V gene end was trimmed by 5 bases and the J gene end by 7 bases; junction bases not matched to a gene: 8. The CDR3 runs 15 residues.

Only one count was recorded for this clone. The V and J genes are TRBV10-2 and TRBJ2-5; 7 bases line up with TRBD1. The V gene's germline CDR1 is WSHSY and CDR2 SAAADI. The V segment lost 3 bases and the J segment 9 bases; nucleotides outside the gene matches: 16. The CDR3 is 16 residues long. CDR3 coding DNA: TGCGCCAGCAGTGATGAGGGGGCCTCCTTCGTAAGGGCCCAGTACTTC. Residues: CASSDEGASFVRAQYF.

The chain uses TRBV30 and TRBJ2-3; no clear D. V was clipped by 5 bases and J by 2 bases, with 11 bases between them. The CDR3 runs 13 residues. Germline-derived CDR1 and CDR2 are GTSNPN and SVGIG (reference sequence). The CDR3 DNA reads as TGTGCCTGGGGGCCGCTTAACACAGATACGCAGTATTTT. This gives the protein CAWGPLNTDTQYF.

The chain combines TRBV4-2 with TRBJ2-3; a possible D gene is TRBD2 (6 bases). Germline V CDR1 and CDR2: LGHNA, YNFKEQ. The CDR3 is made up of 14 amino acids. Between the trimmed V and J ends, which lost 7 bases and 2 bases, there was a span of 13 bases. For the CDR3, the DNA is TGTGCCAGCAAAAGACTAGAGAACACAGATACGCAGTATTTT. Amino acids: CASKRLENTDTQYF.

The chain has TRBV7-2 and TRBJ2-1; tentatively, D is TRBD2 (5 bases). Germline V gives CDR1 SGHTA, CDR2 FQGNSA. V shed 1 base and J shed 7 bases, with 14 bases lying between them. The length of the CDR3 is 15 residues. The CDR3 reads CASSLGLNIRNEQFF. The CDR3 nucleotides read TGTGCCAGCAGCTTAGGACTAAATATCCGGAATGAGCAGTTCTTC.

The rearrangement uses TRBV4-1 and TRBJ1-1; D remains unclear. The V end was cut by 3 bases, the J end by 4 bases, with 15 bases between. The CDR3 covers 15 residues. The V gene's germline CDR1 is MGHRA and CDR2 YSYEKL. The CDR3 bases are TGCGCCAGCAGCCACCCCGAGGGCGCCAGCACTGAAGCTTTCTTT. Translating gives CASSHPEGASTEAFF.

This clone has only one observation. The chain employs TRBV20-1 and TRBJ1-5; D perhaps matches TRBD1 (5 bases). Germline V gene lookup returns CDR1 DFQATT and CDR2 SNEGSKA (reference sequence). The CDR3 runs to 11 residues. The ends were cut back, 7 bases at V and 5 bases at J, with 9 bases in the middle. The CDR3 DNA follows: TGCAGTGGCCGGGGGGATCAGCCCCAGCATTTT. The encoded protein is CSGRGDQPQHF.

The rearrangement joins TRBV7-3 to TRBJ2-7; 9 positions agree with TRBD2. The CDR3 consists of 14 residues. V shed 5 bases and J 2 bases; nucleotides not matched to a gene: 4. In germline, CDR1 is SGHTA, CDR2 FQGTGA. Written as DNA, the CDR3 is TGTGCCAGCAGCCCGGGACTAGCACCCTACGAGCAGTACTTC. As protein: CASSPGLAPYEQYF.

The chain joins TRBV28 to TRBJ1-5, with TRBD1 as a possible D gene (6 bases). Germline V gene lookup returns CDR1 MDHEN and CDR2 SYDVKM. The CDR3 is 18 amino acids. The V end was cut by 6 bases, the J end by 3 bases, with 24 bases between. CDR3 bases: TGTGCCAGCAGCCTCCGGGACATACTTAAACCTTCCAATCAGCCCCAGCATTTT. Its protein is CASSLRDILKPSNQPQHF.

This clone was picked up one time. Here the CDR3 DNA reads TGTGCCAGCAGCCCTCAAATACAGGGTACGGGAAACACCATATATTTT. Protein product: CASSPQIQGTGNTIYF. The J gene is TRBJ1-3, the V gene TRBV9, with a possible D match to TRBD1 (6 bases). Germline loops: CDR1 SGDLS, CDR2 YYNGEE. V lost 4 bases, J lost 4 bases, and 18 bases lay in between. The CDR3 sequence is 16 residues long.

The gene calls are TRBV19 and TRBJ2-7; a weak D match, TRBD2 (7 bases). Per germline, CDR1 LNHDA and CDR2 SQIVND (reference sequence). The V end was cut by 1 base, the J end by 2 bases, with 12 bases between. This CDR3 is 15 amino acids long. CDR3 in amino acids: CASSIGQGTTYEQYF. Written as DNA, the CDR3 is TGTGCCAGTAGTATAGGCCAGGGGACTACCTACGAGCAGTACTTC.

The CDR3 DNA sequence: TGTGCCAGCTCACGGGCTAGCGGGGGTTACCAAGAGACCCAGTACTTC. As protein: CASSRASGGYQETQYF. This chain connects TRBV18 to TRBJ2-5, with TRBD2 matching over 10 bases. The CDR3 has 16 amino acids. The V and J ends lost 4 bases and 0 bases, in that order; junction bases with no gene match: 5. Germline V gene sequence: CDR1 KGHSH, CDR2 LQKENI.

The sample holds many counts of this clone. The genes are TRBV19 and TRBJ2-1; D perhaps matches TRBD2 (6 bases). The CDR3 is 17 amino acids. V lost 4 bases and J lost 2, with 18 bases in between. From germline, CDR1 is LNHDA and CDR2 SQIVND (reference sequence). As DNA, the CDR3 is TGTGCCAGTAGTACAGAAATGCTAGCGTTTACCTACAATGAGCAGTTCTTC. Translating it yields CASSTEMLAFTYNEQFF.

This rearrangement joins TRBV18 to TRBJ2-2; D is ambiguous. With 4 bases removed from V and 5 bases from J, the gap between germline ends came to 14 bases. The germline V gene has CDR1 KGHSH and CDR2 LQKENI. CDR3 length: 15 residues. The CDR3 sequence is CASSLALSGTGELFF. The CDR3 DNA reads as TGTGCCAGCTCACTGGCTCTCTCTGGTACCGGGGAGCTGTTTTTT.

In nucleotides, the CDR3 is TGTGCCAGCAGTGGTGACAGGTTCATGAACACTGAAGCTTTCTTT. This translates into CASSGDRFMNTEAFF. The rearrangement uses TRBV6-5 and TRBJ1-1, with D possibly being TRBD1 (6 bases). CDR1 is MNHEY, CDR2 SVGAGI, per germline. The CDR3 covers 15 residues. The germline V and J ends were trimmed by 5 bases and 0 bases, with 13 bases remaining between them.

J is TRBJ1-4 and V is TRBV9, with 9 bases matching TRBD1. CDR1 and CDR2 (germline): SGDLS, YYNGEE. The CDR3 runs to 15 residues. The trim removed 3 bases at V and 8 bases at J, leaving 8 bases unmatched. The CDR3 nucleotides are TGTGCCAGCAGCGAAAGTGGGACAGGGCAAGAAAAACTGTTTTTT. Amino acid sequence: CASSESGTGQEKLFF.

The chain has TRBV2 and TRBJ1-2; a weak D match, TRBD1 (5 bases). This CDR3 is 12 amino acids long. Trimming removed 4 bases at V and 4 bases at J, with 7 bases between. Germline V gene lookup returns CDR1 SNHLY and CDR2 FYNNEI. Written as DNA, the CDR3 is TGTGCCAGCAGTGCAGGGTCCTATGGCTACACCTTC. Residues: CASSAGSYGYTF.

The J gene is TRBJ1-4, the V gene TRBV6-1, with a tentative D call TRBD1 (5 bases). The germline CDR1 and CDR2 sequences are MNHNS and SASEGT. Trimming removed 4 bases at V and 0 bases at J, with 12 bases between. CDR3 length: 16 amino acids. The CDR3 is CASSGETEATNEKLFF. The CDR3 DNA follows: TGTGCCAGCAGTGGAGAGACAGAAGCAACTAATGAAAAACTGTTTTTT.

The J gene is TRBJ2-1, the V gene TRBV9, with D perhaps matching TRBD2 (5 bases). The CDR3 contains 13 residues. Germline-derived CDR1 and CDR2 are SGDLS and YYNGEE. Trimming pared 4 bases from V and 8 bases from J, leaving 13 bases between. CDR3 region: CASSPWTLDEQFF. The CDR3 DNA reads as TGTGCCAGCAGCCCATGGACTTTGGATGAGCAGTTCTTC.